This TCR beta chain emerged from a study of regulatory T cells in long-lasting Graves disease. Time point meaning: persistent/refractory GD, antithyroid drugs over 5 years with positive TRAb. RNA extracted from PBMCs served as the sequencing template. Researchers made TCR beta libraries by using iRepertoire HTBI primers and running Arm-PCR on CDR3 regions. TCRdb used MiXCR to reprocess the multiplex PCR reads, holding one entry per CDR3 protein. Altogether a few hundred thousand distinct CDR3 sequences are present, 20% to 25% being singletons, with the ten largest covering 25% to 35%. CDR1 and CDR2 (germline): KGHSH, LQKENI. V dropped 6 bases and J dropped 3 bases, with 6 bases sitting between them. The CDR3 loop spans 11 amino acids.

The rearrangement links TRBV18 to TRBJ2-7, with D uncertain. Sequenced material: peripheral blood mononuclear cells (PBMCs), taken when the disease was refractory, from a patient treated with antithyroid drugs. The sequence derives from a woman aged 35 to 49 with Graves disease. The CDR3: CASSEVYEQYF. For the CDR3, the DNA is TGTGCCAGCTCCGAGGTCTACGAGCAGTACTTC.